Sequencing of this T cell receptor (beta chain) was carried out in a study of shared clonotypes between healthy human individuals. CDR1 and CDR2 (germline): SEHNR, FQNEAQ (reference sequence). With 5 bases clipped from V and 0 bases from J, the junction kept 8 bases outside the gene matches. The CDR3 runs to 16 residues. Measured with immunoSEQ multiplex PCR; TCRdb has only the in-frame clones, and not every one. The sample yields approximately 1.4 million clones, about 98% seen once. The sample consisted of naive CD4+ T cells sorted from blood. The sample's subset: CD45RA+ positively selected. The gene calls are TRBV7-9 and TRBJ2-3; TRBD1 aligns across 7 bases. The source of this sequence is a man younger than 45 in good health. CDR3 sequence reads: CASSHRGDSSTDTQYF. The CDR3 nucleotides read TGTGCCAGCAGCCACCGTGGGGACAGCAGCACAGATACGCAGTATTTT. The full variable domain, with the rest looked up from reference TRBV7-9 and TRBJ2-3, is DTGVSQNPRHKITKRGQNVTFRCDPISEHNRLYWYRQTLGQGPEFLTYFQNEAQLEKSRLLSDRFSAERPKGSFSTLEIQRTEQGDSAMYLCASSHRGDSSTDTQYFGPGTRLTVL.